This is a list of T cell receptor beta chains from one sample in a study of shared clonotypes between healthy human individuals. The protocol was immunoSEQ multiplex PCR, while the TCRdb copy is restricted to in-frame clones and leaves out a portion. The repertoire has over a million clones, roughly 97% of them found once; the top ten carry over 1%. The sample taken for sequencing was naive CD4+ T cells sorted from blood. The receptors originated from a man aged 25 to 45 in good health. The conserved cysteine and the conserved F or W are not part of the CDR3 here. A D gene is named only where the DNA matches it firmly.

v_gene | d_gene | CDR3aa
TRBV15 | TRBD1 | ATSRDPAGGSYEQY
TRBV5-1 | TRBD1 | ASSLGGVDQPQH
TRBV7-9 | TRBD2 | ASSPSGSWGNEQF
TRBV4-1 | TRBD2 | ASSHRLAGDYNEQF
TRBV5-1 | TRBD2 | ASSRTSGYNEQF
TRBV5-4 | TRBD2 | ASSFGLVYSHEQY
TRBV5-1 | NA | ASSSWTPGDEQY
TRBV7-9 | NA | ASSLLSEGVAKNIQY
TRBV5-1 | NA | ASSSPLGTDTQY
TRBV19 | TRBD1 | ASSGTGRRLSGRMNTEAF
TRBV18 | NA | ASSPESGTYEQY
TRBV4-2 | TRBD1 | ASSQDGGQGAGNTIY
TRBV14 | TRBD2 | ASSQEMIAGIYEQY
TRBV6-6 | NA | ASSFEGRSYEQY
TRBV5-8 | TRBD1 | ASSLRTGGSTEAF
TRBV28 | NA | ASSLSGTTTNEKLF
TRBV5-1 | NA | ASSTGQKSSYNEQF
TRBV19 | NA | ASQLSLSGANVLT
TRBV7-2 | NA | ASGKAGPYEQY
TRBV19 | NA | ASSIRGREAF
TRBV29-1 | NA | SVEDPGTNYNEQF
TRBV7-9 | NA | ASQGLLKGTGELF
TRBV7-9 | TRBD1 | ASSRTGDQETQY
TRBV28 | TRBD2 | ASSFPLAGGSYEQY
TRBV19 | TRBD1 | ASSILTGRNTGELF
TRBV9 | NA | ASSPTPHNEQF
TRBV7-3 | TRBD2 | ASSLTLAGSYNEQF
TRBV29-1 | NA | SAGWAASSYEQY
TRBV5-1 | NA | ASSTQGLYNEQF
TRBV7-6 | NA | ASSKGTSYNEQF
TRBV6-1 | TRBD1 | ASVTGAYNEQF
TRBV2 | NA | ASSEVAGRELF
TRBV6-1 | TRBD2 | ASSAPGGTQY
TRBV7-6 | NA | ASSLVKGAGANVLT
TRBV5-6 | NA | ASSKRYNEQF
TRBV9 | NA | ASSVGTVDEAF
TRBV7-8 | TRBD1 | ASSSLPGQGYGYT
TRBV27 | NA | ASSPEGVLGDTQY
TRBV7-6 | NA | ASSLALGDNEQF
TRBV7-8 | TRBD1 | ASDRHGRTGVGYGYT
TRBV10-3 | TRBD1 | ATGTGSYSNQPQH
TRBV5-1 | TRBD2 | ASSLGLAGSTDTQY
TRBV5-1 | NA | ASSRLAKSSYNEQF
TRBV10-1 | TRBD2 | ASRSGSDNEQF
TRBV7-8 | NA | ASSSTWGRPNTEAF